One TCR beta chain is described in this entry. Its binding antigen is unknown. Nothing much larger sits one base from this clone, and base qualities are not available. The time point tag for this specimen amounts to: baseline before oral tofacitinib. Peripheral blood and lesional scalp punch biopsies were obtained from patients with alopecia areata. After PBMCs were isolated by density centrifugation and stained for CD3, CD4 and CD8, a FACSAria was used to sort CD4+ and CD8+ T cells. This specimen comes from a study of CD8+ T cells in alopecia areata (dated 2018 in TCRdb). For the wider study: The treated patients took part in an open-label pilot trial in which moderate-to-severe alopecia areata was treated with oral tofacitinib at 5 to 10 mg twice daily. Patients stayed on tofacitinib for 6 to 18 months and then had 6 months of follow-up off drug so that delayed response and recurrence could be assessed. High-throughput TCRbeta sequencing was used to examine T cell clonal expansion in alopecia areata in both the C3H/HeJ mouse model and human patients. Human TCRbeta sequencing covered scalp tissue and sorted CD4+ and CD8+ peripheral blood T cells from patchy and totalis/universalis alopecia areata patients and healthy controls. Patients on tofacitinib were biopsied at baseline and after 4 and 24 weeks of treatment, and several of the patients also had a later scalp biopsy. Clonality in the scalp was compared among normal scalp (n=4), patchy alopecia areata scalp (n=8), and alopecia totalis/universalis scalp (n=8). The RNA source kit depended on sample type: the PAXgene miRNA kit for fixed scalp, the miRNeasy kit for PBMCs, and the RNeasy kit for mouse skin. immunoSEQ multiplex PCR using 35 Vbeta forward primers and 13 Jbeta reverse primers was used to amplify TCRbeta CDR3 regions.

To prepare the library, the immunoSEQ multiplex PCR assay was applied. RNA was extracted from all samples and reverse transcribed into cDNA, which served as template for TCR sequencing. SuperScript III was used for first-strand cDNA synthesis, primed with a 2:1 mix of oligo-dT and random hexamers. A synthetic immune receptor repertoire was used to gauge amplification bias, and whatever bias remained was removed computationally. In the authors' own workflow: Raw reads were preprocessed to remove errors, and CDR3 was defined according to IMGT conventions as the region from the conserved cysteine to phenylalanine. To get clonality, Shannon entropy was normalized by log2 of the number of productive unique TCRs and the result was subtracted from 1. Scalp TCRbeta sequences were cross-referenced with sorted blood CD4 and CD8 repertoires so that the CD4 or CD8 identity of scalp clones could be inferred. TCRdb limited this immuneACCESS table to in-frame rearrangements with V and J called. A share of clones is missing; checked studies link under half to unresolved V genes, and the rest is unexplained. For V, J and clone size, that table is used; D and trimming come from the DNA. Within this sample are about 140,000 clones, with roughly three fifths of them counted one time only. 6.4% of the sample lies in the top ten.

Overall study outcomes, separate from this receptor: Compared with normal scalp, lesional scalp, particularly in alopecia totalis/universalis, had higher clonality and more expanded CD8+ clones, which suggests antigenic drive. Shared TCR sequences between patients were less evident than in mice, which may be partly attributable to HLA diversity in the patient population. Scalp TCR repertoire analysis is complicated because resident alphabeta T cells in normal human skin are also sequenced, whereas mouse skin is dominated by gammadelta T cells.

The source material was CD4+ T cells sorted from blood, sampled at week 0. The receptor was isolated from a human donor with alopecia areata.

DNA sequence: TGCGCCTCGGGCGTCTCTGGGGCCAACGTCCTGACTTTC. This yields the protein CASGVSGANVLTF. Recombination connected TRBV4-3 to TRBJ2-6, with the D gene uncertain. Taken from the germline V gene, the CDR1 and CDR2 loops are LGHNA and YSLEER. V is shortened by 11 bases, J by 0 bases, and the region joining them spans 8 bases. CDR3 length: 13 amino acids, cysteine to phenylalanine. Only the CDR3 DNA is retained, 39 bases long and in frame from the first base.